This T cell receptor (beta chain) came from a study of T-cell reconstitution after alpha-beta-depleted transplantation in children. The junction had 12 bases not matched to a gene; V was cut back by 0 bases and J by 1 base. There are 19 residues in the CDR3. CDR1 is DFQATT, CDR2 SNEGSKA, per germline (reference sequence). About this clonotype itself: Its matching antigen is unknown.

Using unique molecular identifiers, the investigators prepared the TCRbeta library. TCRdb re-analysed the PCR reads in MiXCR, keeping a single row per CDR3 protein. The sample lists about 980,000 distinct CDR3 sequences; about 29% were seen once. Points from the study as a whole: There were some patients whose high TCRbeta diversity at day 60 came from surviving recipient T cells and thymic progenitors. From newly produced T cells came most of the T-cell counts and diversity one year after transplant.

This TCR derives from a boy under two years old who had a stem cell transplant for SCID, so the T cells may come from the graft donor. V and J are TRBV20-1 and TRBJ2-1; TRBD1 aligns across 10 bases. Sample: PBMCs, mostly from graft donor cells, taken 360 days after TCRalphabeta/CD19-depleted stem cell transplant. The CDR3 loop is CSARDRDRGNSASYNEQFF. The CDR3 DNA follows: TGCAGTGCTAGAGATAGGGACAGGGGAAATTCGGCTTCCTACAATGAGCAGTTCTTC.